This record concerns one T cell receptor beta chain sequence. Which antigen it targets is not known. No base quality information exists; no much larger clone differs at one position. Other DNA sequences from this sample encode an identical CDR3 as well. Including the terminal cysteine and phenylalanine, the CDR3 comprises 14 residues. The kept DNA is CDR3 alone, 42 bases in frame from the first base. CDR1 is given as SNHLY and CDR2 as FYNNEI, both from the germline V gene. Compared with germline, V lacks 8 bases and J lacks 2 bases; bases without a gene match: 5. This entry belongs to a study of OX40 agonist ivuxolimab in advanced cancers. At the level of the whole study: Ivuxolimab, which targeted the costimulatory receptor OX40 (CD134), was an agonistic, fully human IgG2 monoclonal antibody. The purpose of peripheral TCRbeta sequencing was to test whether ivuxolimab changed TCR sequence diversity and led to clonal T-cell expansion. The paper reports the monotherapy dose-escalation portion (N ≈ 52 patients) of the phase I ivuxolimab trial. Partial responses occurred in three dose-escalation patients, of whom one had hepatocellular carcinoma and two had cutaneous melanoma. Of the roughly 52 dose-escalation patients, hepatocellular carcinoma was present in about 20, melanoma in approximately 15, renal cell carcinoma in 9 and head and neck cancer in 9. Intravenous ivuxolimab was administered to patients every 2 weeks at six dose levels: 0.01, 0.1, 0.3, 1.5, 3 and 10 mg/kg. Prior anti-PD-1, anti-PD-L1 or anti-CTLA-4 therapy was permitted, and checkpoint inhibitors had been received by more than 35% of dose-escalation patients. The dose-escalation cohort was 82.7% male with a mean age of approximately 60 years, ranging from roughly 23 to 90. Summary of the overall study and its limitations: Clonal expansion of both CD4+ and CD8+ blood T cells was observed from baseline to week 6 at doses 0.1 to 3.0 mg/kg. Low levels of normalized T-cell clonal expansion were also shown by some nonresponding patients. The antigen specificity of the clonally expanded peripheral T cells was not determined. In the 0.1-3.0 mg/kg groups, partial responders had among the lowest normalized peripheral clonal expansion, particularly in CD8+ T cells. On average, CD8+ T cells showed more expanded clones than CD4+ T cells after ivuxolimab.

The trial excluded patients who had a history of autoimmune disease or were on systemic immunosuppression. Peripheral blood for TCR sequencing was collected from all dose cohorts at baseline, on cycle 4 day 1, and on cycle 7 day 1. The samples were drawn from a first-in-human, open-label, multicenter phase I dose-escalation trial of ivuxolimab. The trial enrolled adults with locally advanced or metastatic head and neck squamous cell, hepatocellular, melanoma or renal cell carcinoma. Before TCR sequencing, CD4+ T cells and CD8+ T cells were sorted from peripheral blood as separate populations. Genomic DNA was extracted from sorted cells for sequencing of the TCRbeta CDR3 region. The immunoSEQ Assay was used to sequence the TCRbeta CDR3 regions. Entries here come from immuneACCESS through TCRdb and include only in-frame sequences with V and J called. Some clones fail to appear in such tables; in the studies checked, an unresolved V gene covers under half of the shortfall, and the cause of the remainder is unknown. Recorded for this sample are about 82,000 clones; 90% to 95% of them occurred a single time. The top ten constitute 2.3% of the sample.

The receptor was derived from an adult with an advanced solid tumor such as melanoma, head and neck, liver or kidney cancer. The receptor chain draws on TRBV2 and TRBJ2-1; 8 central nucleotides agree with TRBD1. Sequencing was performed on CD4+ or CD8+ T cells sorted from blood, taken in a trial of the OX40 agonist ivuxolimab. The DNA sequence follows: TGTGCCAGCCGAGGACAGGGCACCTACAATGAGCAGTTCTTC. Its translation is CASRGQGTYNEQFF.